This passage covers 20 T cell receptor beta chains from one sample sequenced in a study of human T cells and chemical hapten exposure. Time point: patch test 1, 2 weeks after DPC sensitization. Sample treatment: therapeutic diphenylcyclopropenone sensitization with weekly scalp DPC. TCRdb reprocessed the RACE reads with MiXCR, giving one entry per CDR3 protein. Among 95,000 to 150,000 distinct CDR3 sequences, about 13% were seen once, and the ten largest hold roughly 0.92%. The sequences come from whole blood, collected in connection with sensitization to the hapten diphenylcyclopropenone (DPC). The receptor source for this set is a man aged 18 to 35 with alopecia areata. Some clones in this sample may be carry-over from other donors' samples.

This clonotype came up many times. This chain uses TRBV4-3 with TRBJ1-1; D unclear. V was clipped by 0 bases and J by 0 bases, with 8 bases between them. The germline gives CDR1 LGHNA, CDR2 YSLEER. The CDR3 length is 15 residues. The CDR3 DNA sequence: TGCGCCAGCAGCCAAGACTACAGTTTGAACACTGAAGCTTTCTTT. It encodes CASSQDYSLNTEAFF.

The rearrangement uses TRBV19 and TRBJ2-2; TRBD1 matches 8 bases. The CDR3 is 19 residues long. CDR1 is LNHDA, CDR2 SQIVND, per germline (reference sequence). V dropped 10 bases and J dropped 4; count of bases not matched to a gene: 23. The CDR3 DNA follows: TGTGCCATTACCCCACTCCCGGACAGGGAATACGGGTCCACCGGGGAGCTGTTTTTT. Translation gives CAITPLPDREYGSTGELFF.

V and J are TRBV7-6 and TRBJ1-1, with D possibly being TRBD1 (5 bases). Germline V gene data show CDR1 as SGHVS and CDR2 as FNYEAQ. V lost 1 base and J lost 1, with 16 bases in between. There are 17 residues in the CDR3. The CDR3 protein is CASSLDLWGPPNTEAFF. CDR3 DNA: TGTGCCAGCAGCTTAGACTTATGGGGACCTCCGAACACTGAAGCTTTCTTT.

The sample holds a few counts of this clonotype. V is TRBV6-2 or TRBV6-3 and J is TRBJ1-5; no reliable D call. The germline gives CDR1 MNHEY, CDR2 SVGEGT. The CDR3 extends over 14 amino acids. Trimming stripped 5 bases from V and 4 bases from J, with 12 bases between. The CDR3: CASSDGFRNQPQHF. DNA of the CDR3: TGTGCCAGCAGTGACGGATTTAGGAATCAGCCCCAGCATTTT.

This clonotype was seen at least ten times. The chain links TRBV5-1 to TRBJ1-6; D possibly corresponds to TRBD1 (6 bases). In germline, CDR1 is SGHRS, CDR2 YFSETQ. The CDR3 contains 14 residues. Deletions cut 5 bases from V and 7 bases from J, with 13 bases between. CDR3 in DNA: TGCGCCAGCAGTACAGGGCAGCCAAATTCACCCCTCCACTTT. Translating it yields CASSTGQPNSPLHF. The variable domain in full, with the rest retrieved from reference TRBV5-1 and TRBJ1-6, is KAGVTQTPRYLIKTRGQQVTLSCSPISGHRSVSWYQQTPGQGLQFLFEYFSETQRNKGNFPGRFSGRQFSNSRSEMNVSTLELGDSALYLCASSTGQPNSPLHFGNGTRLTVT.

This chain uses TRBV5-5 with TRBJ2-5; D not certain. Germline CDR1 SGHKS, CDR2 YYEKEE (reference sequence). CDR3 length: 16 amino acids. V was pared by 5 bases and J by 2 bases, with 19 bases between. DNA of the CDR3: TGTGCCAGCAGAACCGGCGGAACGCTCAGGCAAGAGACCCAGTACTTC. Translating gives CASRTGGTLRQETQYF.

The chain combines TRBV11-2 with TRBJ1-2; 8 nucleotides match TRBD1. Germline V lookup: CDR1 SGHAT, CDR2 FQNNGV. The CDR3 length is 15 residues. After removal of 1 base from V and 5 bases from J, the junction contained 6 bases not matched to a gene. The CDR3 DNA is TGTGCCAGCAGCTTAGTTCCGGACAGGGAATATGGCTACACCTTC. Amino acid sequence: CASSLVPDREYGYTF.

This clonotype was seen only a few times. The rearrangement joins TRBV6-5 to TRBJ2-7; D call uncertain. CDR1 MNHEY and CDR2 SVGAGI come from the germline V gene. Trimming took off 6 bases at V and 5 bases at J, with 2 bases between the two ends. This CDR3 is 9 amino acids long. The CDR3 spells CASRDEQYV. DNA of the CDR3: TGTGCCAGCAGGGACGAGCAGTACGTC.

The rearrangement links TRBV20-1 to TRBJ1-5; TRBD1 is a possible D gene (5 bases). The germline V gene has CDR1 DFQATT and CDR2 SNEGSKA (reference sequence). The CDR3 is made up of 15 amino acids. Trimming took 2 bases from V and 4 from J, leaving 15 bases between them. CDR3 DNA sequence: TGCAGTGCTAGACCTCAGGGATTATGGAATCAGCCCCAGCATTTT. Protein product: CSARPQGLWNQPQHF.

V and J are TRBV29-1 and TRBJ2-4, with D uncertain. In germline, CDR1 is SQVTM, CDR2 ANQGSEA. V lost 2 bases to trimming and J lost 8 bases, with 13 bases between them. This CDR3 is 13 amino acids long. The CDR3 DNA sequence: TGCAGCGTTGAAACTGGCCCTGGGGACATTCAGTACTTC. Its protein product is CSVETGPGDIQYF.

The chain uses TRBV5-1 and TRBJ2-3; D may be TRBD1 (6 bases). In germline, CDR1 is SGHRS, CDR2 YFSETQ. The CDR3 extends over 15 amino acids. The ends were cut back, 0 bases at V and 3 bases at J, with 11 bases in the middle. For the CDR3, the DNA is TGCGCCAGCAGCTTGGAGCCAGGGGAAACAGATACGCAGTATTTT. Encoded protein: CASSLEPGETDTQYF.

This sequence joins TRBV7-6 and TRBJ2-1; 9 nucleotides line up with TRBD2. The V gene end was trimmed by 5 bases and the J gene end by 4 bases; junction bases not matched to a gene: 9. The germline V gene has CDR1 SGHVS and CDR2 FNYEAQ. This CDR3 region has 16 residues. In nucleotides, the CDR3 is TGTGCCAGCAGCCGTAGCGGGGGTGCTTATTACAATGAGCAGTTCTTC. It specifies CASSRSGGAYYNEQFF.

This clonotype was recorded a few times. The CDR3 nucleotides are TGTGCCAGCAGTTTCCGCCCAGATACGCAGTATTTT. Translation: CASSFRPDTQYF. The chain has TRBV27 and TRBJ2-3, with D unclear. Germline-derived CDR1 and CDR2 are MNHEY and SMNVEV (reference sequence). The CDR3 has 12 residues. Trimming shortened V by 3 bases and J by 4 bases, and 5 bases separated the two germline ends.

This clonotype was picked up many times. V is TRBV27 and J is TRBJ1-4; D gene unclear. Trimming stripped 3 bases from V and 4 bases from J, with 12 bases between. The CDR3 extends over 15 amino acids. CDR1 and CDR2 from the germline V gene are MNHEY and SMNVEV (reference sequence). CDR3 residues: CASSFTRHLNEKLFF. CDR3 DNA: TGTGCCAGCAGTTTCACCCGACACCTTAATGAAAAACTGTTTTTT. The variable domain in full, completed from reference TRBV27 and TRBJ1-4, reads EAQVTQNPRYLITVTGKKLTVTCSQNMNHEYMSWYRQDPGLGLRQIYYSMNVEVTDKGDVPEGYKVSRKEKRNFPLILESPSPNQTSLYFCASSFTRHLNEKLFFGSGTQLSVL.

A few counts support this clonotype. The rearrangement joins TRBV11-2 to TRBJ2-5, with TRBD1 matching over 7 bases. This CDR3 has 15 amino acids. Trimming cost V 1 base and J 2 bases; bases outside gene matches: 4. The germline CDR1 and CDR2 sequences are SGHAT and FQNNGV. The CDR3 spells CASSLVGTAQETQYF. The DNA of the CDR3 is TGTGCCAGCAGCTTAGTGGGGACAGCTCAAGAGACCCAGTACTTC. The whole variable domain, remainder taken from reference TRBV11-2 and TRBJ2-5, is EAGVAQSPRYKIIEKRQSVAFWCNPISGHATLYWYQQILGQGPKLLIQFQNNGVVDDSQLPKDRFSAERLKGVDSTLKIQPAKLEDSAVYLCASSLVGTAQETQYFGPGTRLLVL.

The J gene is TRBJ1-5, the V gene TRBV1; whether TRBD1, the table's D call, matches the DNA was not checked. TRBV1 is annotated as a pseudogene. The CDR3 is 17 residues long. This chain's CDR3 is CTSSQTGEYYSNQPQHF. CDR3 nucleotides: TGCACCAGCAGCCAGACAGGGGAATACTATAGCAATCAGCCCCAGCATTTT.

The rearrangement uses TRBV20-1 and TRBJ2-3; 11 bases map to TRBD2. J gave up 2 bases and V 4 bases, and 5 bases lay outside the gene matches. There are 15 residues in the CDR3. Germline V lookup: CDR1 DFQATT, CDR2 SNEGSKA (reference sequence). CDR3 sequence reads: CSAKTSGKFTDTQYF. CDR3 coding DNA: TGCAGTGCTAAGACTAGCGGGAAGTTCACAGATACGCAGTATTTT.

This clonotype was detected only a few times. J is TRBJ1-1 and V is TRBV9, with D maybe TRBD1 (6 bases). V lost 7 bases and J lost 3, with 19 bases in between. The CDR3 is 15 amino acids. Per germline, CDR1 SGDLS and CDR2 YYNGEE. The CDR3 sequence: CASDVLTGLDTEAFF. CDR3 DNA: TGTGCCAGCGATGTTTTGACAGGTTTGGACACTGAAGCTTTCTTT.

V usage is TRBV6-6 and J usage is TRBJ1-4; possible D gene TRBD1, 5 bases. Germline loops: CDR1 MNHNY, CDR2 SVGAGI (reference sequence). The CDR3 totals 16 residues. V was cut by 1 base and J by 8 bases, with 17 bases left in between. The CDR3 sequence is CASSYLQTSGGEKLFF. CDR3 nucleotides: TGTGCCAGCAGTTACTTACAGACCTCCGGGGGAGAAAAACTGTTTTTT.

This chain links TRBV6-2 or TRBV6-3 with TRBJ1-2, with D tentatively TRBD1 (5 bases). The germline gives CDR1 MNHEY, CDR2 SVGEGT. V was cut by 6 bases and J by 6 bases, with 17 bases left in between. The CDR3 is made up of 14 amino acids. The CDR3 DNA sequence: TGTGCCAGCAGATACGCCAGGGATACGGATGGCTACACCTTC. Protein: CASRYARDTDGYTF.